This T cell receptor beta chain was obtained from a study of blood T cell repertoires in COVID-19. Whole-study context: Samples taken during acute and convalescent COVID-19 were collected in the United States, Italy and Spain. From T cells, B-cell-depleted T cells, or PBMCs came the material, which was cDNA or gDNA.

Under the authors' procedure: How many nucleated cells were present was estimated from reference gene primer amplification. The protocol was immunoSEQ multiplex PCR, while the TCRdb copy is restricted to in-frame clones and leaves out a portion. The DNA was the basis for D and trimming; V, J and clone size are from that table. The data contain 450,000 or so clones, nearly 90% of them singletons. Recruited during active infection, patients (from Seattle) were subsequently followed longitudinally. Sequenced: peripheral blood. This receptor was obtained from a young man with COVID-19, enrolled during active disease.

CDR3 loop: CAISPLDRSGNTIYF. The CDR3 region has the DNA TGTGCCATCAGCCCCCTGGACAGATCTGGAAACACCATATATTTT. The chain is built from TRBV10-3 and TRBJ1-3; perhaps TRBD1 as D (6 bases). The V gene lost 6 bases and the J gene lost 1 base, with 13 bases spanning the gap. The CDR3 spans 15 residues. Germline V gene sequence: CDR1 ENHRY, CDR2 SYGVKD.